This TCR beta chain was profiled in a study of blood T cell repertoires in COVID-19. Whole-study context: The cDNA or gDNA used as material had been derived from T cells, B-cell-depleted T cells, or PBMCs.

Authors' methods: Reference gene primer amplification gave nucleated cell count estimates. TCRdb keeps only in-frame clones here, not all; method: immunoSEQ multiplex PCR. V and J calls and clone size follow that table, whereas D and trimming were derived from the DNA. The data show 130,000 or so clones, with roughly 82% seen just once and around 10% held by the top ten. This CDR3 has 14 amino acids. V dropped 4 bases and J dropped 3; count of bases not matched to a gene: 3. CDR1 and CDR2 (germline): SGHTA, FQGNSA. In its sample, this clone was seen once. The sequenced sample consisted of peripheral blood. V and J are TRBV7-2 and TRBJ1-3; 7 positions agree with TRBD1. This TCR was sampled from a human donor in a cohort sampled during active COVID-19. The CDR3 reads CASSSTGFGNTIYF. Here the CDR3 DNA reads TGTGCCAGCAGCTCGACAGGGTTTGGAAACACCATATATTTT.